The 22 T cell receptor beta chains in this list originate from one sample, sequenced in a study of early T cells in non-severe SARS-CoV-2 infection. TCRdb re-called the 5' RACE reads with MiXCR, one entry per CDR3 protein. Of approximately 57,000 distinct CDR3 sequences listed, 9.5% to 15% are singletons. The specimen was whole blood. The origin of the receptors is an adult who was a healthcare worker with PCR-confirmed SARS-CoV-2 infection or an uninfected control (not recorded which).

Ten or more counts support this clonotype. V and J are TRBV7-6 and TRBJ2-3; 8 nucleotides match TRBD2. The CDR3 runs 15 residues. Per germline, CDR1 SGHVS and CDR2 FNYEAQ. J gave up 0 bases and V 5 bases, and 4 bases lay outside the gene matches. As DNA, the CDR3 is TGTGCCAGCAGCGAAAGCGGGGGTAGCACAGATACGCAGTATTTT. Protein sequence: CASSESGGSTDTQYF.

The CDR3 sequence: CASSEQTEPELQHF. For the CDR3, the DNA is TGTGCCAGCAGTGAACAGACAGAGCCGGAGCTCCAGCATTTT. The rearrangement uses TRBV6-1 and TRBJ1-5; the D gene is possibly TRBD1 (5 bases). The germline V and J ends were trimmed by 2 bases and 12 bases, with 17 bases remaining between them. CDR1 and CDR2 from the germline V gene are MNHNS and SASEGT. The CDR3 loop spans 14 amino acids.

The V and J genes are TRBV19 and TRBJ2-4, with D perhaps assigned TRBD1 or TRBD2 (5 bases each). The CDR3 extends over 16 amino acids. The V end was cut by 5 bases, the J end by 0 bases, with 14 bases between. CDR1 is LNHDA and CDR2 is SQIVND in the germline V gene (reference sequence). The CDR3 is CASSPQGRIAKNIQYF. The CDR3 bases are TGTGCCAGTAGTCCGCAGGGACGGATAGCCAAAAACATTCAGTACTTC. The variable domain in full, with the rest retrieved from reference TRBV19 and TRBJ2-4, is DGGITQSPKYLFRKEGQNVTLSCEQNLNHDAMYWYRQDPGQGLRLIYYSQIVNDFQKGDIAEGYSVSREKKESFPLTVTSAQKNPTAFYLCASSPQGRIAKNIQYFGAGTRLSVL.

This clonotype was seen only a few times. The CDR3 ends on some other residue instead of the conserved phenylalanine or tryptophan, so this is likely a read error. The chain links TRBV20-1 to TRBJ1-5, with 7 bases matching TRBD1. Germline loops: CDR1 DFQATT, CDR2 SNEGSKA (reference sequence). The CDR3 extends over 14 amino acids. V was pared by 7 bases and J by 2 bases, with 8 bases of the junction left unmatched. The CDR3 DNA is TGCAGTGTATCCTCGGGGACAGGCAATCAGCCCCAGCATATT. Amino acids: CSVSSGTGNQPQHI.

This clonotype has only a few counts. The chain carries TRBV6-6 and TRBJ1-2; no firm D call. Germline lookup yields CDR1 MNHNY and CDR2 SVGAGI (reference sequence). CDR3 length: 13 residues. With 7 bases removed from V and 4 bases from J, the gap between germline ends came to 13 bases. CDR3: CASKGRAAYGYTF. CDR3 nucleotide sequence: TGTGCCAGCAAAGGCCGGGCAGCCTATGGCTACACCTTC.

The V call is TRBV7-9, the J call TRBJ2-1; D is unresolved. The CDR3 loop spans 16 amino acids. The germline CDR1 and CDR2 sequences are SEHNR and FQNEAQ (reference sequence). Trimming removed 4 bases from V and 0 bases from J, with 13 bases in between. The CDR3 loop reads CASSSRRYSSYNEQFF. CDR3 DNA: TGTGCCAGCAGCTCCCGACGCTATAGCTCCTACAATGAGCAGTTCTTC.

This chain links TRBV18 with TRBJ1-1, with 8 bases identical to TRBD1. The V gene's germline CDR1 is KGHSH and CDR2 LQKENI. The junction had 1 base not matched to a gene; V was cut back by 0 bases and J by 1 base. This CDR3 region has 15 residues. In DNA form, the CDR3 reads TGTGCCAGCTCACCACCGGGACAGGCGAACACTGAAGCTTTCTTT. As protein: CASSPPGQANTEAFF.

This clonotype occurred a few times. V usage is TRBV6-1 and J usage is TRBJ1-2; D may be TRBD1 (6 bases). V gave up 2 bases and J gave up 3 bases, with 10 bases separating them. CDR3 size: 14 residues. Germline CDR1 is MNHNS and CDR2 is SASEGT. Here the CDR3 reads CASSENQGHYGYTF. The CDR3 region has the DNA TGTGCCAGCAGTGAAAACCAGGGGCACTATGGCTACACCTTC.

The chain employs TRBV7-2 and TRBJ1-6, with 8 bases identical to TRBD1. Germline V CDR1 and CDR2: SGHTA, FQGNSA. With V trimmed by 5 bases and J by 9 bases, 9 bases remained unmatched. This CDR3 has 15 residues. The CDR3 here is CASSPPGQGSSPLHF. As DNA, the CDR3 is TGTGCCAGCAGCCCCCCCGGACAGGGTAGTTCACCCCTCCACTTT.

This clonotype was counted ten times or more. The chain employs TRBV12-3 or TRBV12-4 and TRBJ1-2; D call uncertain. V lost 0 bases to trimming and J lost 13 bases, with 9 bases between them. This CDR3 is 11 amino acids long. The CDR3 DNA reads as TGTGCCAGCAGTTTAGCGGGTCGTCTCACCTTC. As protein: CASSLAGRLTF.

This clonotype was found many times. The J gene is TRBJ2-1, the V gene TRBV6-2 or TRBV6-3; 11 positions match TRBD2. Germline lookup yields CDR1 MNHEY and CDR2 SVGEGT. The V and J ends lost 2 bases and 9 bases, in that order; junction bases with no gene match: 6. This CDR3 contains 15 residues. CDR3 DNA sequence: TGTGCCAGCAGTTACACCACTAGCGGGGGAGGTGAGCAGTTCTTC. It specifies CASSYTTSGGGEQFF.

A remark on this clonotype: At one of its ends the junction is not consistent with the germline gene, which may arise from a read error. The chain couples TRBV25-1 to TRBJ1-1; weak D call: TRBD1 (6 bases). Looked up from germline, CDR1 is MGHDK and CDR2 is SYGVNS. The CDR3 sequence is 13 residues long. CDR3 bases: TGTGCCAGGAGTGGGGGCATGAACACTGAAGCTTTCTTT. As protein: CARSGGMNTEAFF.

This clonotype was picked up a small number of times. CDR3 loop: CAAQGGLHGYTF. The CDR3 coding sequence is TGTGCCGCCCAAGGGGGCCTCCATGGCTACACCTTC. This chain links TRBV28 with TRBJ1-2; 7 bases line up with TRBD1. CDR1 is MDHEN and CDR2 is SYDVKM in the germline V gene. Losses at the gene ends were 11 bases for V and 6 bases for J; bases not matched to a gene: 9. This CDR3 region has 12 residues.

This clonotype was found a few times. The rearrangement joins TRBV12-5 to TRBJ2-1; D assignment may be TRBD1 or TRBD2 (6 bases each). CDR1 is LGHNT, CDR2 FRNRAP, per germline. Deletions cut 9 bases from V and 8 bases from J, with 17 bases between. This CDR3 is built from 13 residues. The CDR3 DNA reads TGTGCTAGCCGTGGGGGGCCCTTAGATGAGCAGTTCTTC. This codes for CASRGGPLDEQFF.

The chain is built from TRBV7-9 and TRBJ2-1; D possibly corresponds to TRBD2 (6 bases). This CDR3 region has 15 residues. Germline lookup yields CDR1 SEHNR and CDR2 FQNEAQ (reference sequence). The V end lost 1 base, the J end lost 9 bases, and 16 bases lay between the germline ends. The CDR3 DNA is TGTGCCAGCAGCTTAGGACTAGTGGGACGAGCTGAGCAGTTCTTC. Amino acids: CASSLGLVGRAEQFF.

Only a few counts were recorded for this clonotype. CDR3 coding DNA: TGCGCCAGCAGCGGGGGATTAGAGACCCAGTACTTC. This codes for CASSGGLETQYF. The rearrangement links TRBV5-1 to TRBJ2-5; TRBD1 or TRBD2 may be the D gene (5 bases each). The V gene's germline CDR1 is SGHRS and CDR2 YFSETQ. This CDR3 contains 12 residues. The V gene lost 4 bases and the J gene lost 4 bases, with 8 bases spanning the gap.

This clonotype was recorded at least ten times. The CDR3 sequence is CSVRDLLGNTIYF. The CDR3 DNA reads as TGCAGCGTCAGGGACCTCCTCGGAAACACCATATATTTT. This chain connects TRBV29-1 to TRBJ1-3; D might be TRBD1 (5 bases). Germline V gene data show CDR1 as SQVTM and CDR2 as ANQGSEA. The CDR3 is 13 residues long. V lost 6 bases to trimming and J lost 4 bases, with 13 bases between them.

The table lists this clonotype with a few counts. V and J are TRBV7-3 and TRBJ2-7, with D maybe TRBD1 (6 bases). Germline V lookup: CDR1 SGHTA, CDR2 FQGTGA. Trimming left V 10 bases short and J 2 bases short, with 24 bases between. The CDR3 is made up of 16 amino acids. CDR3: CAIPLPTGWRTYEQYF. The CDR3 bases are TGTGCCATTCCGCTACCCACAGGGTGGCGGACCTACGAGCAGTACTTC.

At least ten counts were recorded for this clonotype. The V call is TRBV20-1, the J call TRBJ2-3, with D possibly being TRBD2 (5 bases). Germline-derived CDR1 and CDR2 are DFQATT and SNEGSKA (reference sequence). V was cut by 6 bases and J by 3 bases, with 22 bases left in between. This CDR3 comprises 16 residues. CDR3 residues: CSAPITGLALTDTQYF. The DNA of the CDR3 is TGCAGTGCCCCTATAACGGGCCTAGCACTAACAGATACGCAGTATTTT.

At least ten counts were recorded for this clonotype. DNA of the CDR3: TGCGCCAGCAGCCCCCGTTTTCTCGGACAGCCAGCAACTAATGAAAAACTGTTTTTT. Residues: CASSPRFLGQPATNEKLFF. The chain employs TRBV4-3 and TRBJ1-4; D is possibly TRBD1 (6 bases). V was pared by 4 bases and J by 0 bases, with 21 bases between. The CDR3 spans 19 residues. CDR1 LGHNA and CDR2 YSLEER come from the germline V gene.

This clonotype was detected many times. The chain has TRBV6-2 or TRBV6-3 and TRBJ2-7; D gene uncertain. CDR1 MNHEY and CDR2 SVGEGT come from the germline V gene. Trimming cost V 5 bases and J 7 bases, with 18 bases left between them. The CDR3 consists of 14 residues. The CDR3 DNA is TGTGCCAGCAGTGAGGTTTCCCCCTTCGGAGAGCAGTACTTC. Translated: CASSEVSPFGEQYF.

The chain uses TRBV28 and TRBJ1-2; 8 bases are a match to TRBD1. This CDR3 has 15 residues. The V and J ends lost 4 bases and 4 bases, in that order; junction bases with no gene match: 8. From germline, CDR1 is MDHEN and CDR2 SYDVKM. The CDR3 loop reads CASSSGQGRIYGYTF. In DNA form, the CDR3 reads TGTGCCAGCAGTTCCGGACAGGGACGGATCTATGGCTACACCTTC.